A selection of T cell receptor beta chains follows, all from one sample in a study of PD-L1 blockade in urothelial cancer. Sequencing used immunoSEQ multiplex PCR; TCRdb keeps in-frame clones, though not all of them. The table lists 75,000 to 95,000 clones, 85% of them singletons. Sequenced here: PBMCs, sampled around atezolizumab (anti-PD-L1) treatment. These receptors were collected from a man in his forties with urothelial cancer. CDR3s include the opening cysteine and the closing phenylalanine or tryptophan. The order of the fields is clone size, V gene, J gene, D gene, CDR3 length, CDR3 protein, CDR3 DNA. D genes are given only for firm matches. Not every row has a clone size; where given, it reads once, few, many or a size class.

clone size: .; V gene: TRBV6-6; J gene: TRBJ1-2; D gene: .; CDR3 length: 13; CDR3 protein: CASKRATAYGYTF; CDR3 DNA: TGTGCCAGCAAGAGGGCCACCGCCTATGGCTACACCTTC
clone size: .; V gene: TRBV29-1; J gene: TRBJ1-1; D gene: .; CDR3 length: 11; CDR3 protein: CSVLDIHEAFF; CDR3 DNA: TGCAGCGTTCTGGACATCCATGAAGCTTTCTTT
clone size: .; V gene: TRBV7-2; J gene: TRBJ2-7; D gene: .; CDR3 length: 16; CDR3 protein: CASSLDSGGVGYEQYF; CDR3 DNA: TGTGCCAGCAGCTTAGATTCCGGCGGGGTAGGCTACGAGCAGTACTTC
clone size: .; V gene: TRBV20-1; J gene: TRBJ2-7; D gene: .; CDR3 length: 11; CDR3 protein: CSGYFWHEQYF; CDR3 DNA: TGCAGTGGATATTTTTGGCACGAGCAGTACTTC
clone size: .; V gene: TRBV7-6; J gene: TRBJ1-1; D gene: TRBD1; CDR3 length: 16; CDR3 protein: CASSLSIGTGMTEAFF; CDR3 DNA: TGTGCCAGCAGCTTAAGTATTGGGACAGGGATGACTGAAGCTTTCTTT
clone size: .; V gene: TRBV7-3; J gene: TRBJ2-2; D gene: TRBD1; CDR3 length: 16; CDR3 protein: CASSEDRGPWGGELFF; CDR3 DNA: TGTGCCAGCAGCGAGGACAGGGGGCCCTGGGGCGGGGAGCTGTTTTTT
clone size: .; V gene: TRBV7-9; J gene: TRBJ2-1; D gene: TRBD1; CDR3 length: 13; CDR3 protein: CASRRTGDAEQFF; CDR3 DNA: TGTGCCAGCCGCAGAACAGGGGACGCTGAGCAGTTCTTC
clone size: .; V gene: TRBV18; J gene: TRBJ1-5; D gene: TRBD1; CDR3 length: 16; CDR3 protein: CASSGQGGGSNQPQHF; CDR3 DNA: TGTGCCAGCTCAGGACAGGGAGGTGGGAGCAATCAGCCCCAGCATTTT
clone size: .; V gene: TRBV7-3; J gene: TRBJ2-3; D gene: .; CDR3 length: 16; CDR3 protein: CASSLTRGPGGDTQYF; CDR3 DNA: TGTGCCAGCAGCTTAACCAGGGGTCCGGGGGGAGATACGCAGTATTTT
clone size: .; V gene: TRBV14; J gene: TRBJ1-1; D gene: .; CDR3 length: 13; CDR3 protein: CASSQLVNTEAFF; CDR3 DNA: TGTGCCAGCAGCCAGCTAGTGAACACTGAAGCTTTCTTT
clone size: .; V gene: TRBV12-5; J gene: TRBJ1-1; D gene: .; CDR3 length: 17; CDR3 protein: CASGSYSGPYMNTEAFF; CDR3 DNA: TGTGCTAGTGGTTCCTACAGTGGGCCCTACATGAACACTGAAGCTTTCTTT
clone size: .; V gene: TRBV11-2; J gene: TRBJ2-1; D gene: TRBD1; CDR3 length: 15; CDR3 protein: CASSLTQGAYNEQFF; CDR3 DNA: TGTGCCAGCAGCTTAACACAGGGGGCTTACAATGAGCAGTTCTTC
clone size: .; V gene: TRBV30; J gene: TRBJ1-5; D gene: .; CDR3 length: 13; CDR3 protein: CAWAGGYNQPQHF; CDR3 DNA: TGTGCCTGGGCTGGGGGGTACAATCAGCCCCAGCATTTT
clone size: once; V gene: TRBV6-5; J gene: TRBJ1-1; D gene: .; CDR3 length: 14; CDR3 protein: CASKRTDLNTEAFF; CDR3 DNA: TGTGCCAGCAAAAGGACAGACTTGAACACTGAAGCTTTCTTT
clone size: once; V gene: TRBV15; J gene: TRBJ2-7; D gene: TRBD2; CDR3 length: 15; CDR3 protein: CATSRDLAGAHEQYF; CDR3 DNA: TGTGCCACCAGCAGAGATCTAGCGGGAGCCCACGAGCAGTACTTC
clone size: .; V gene: TRBV15; J gene: TRBJ2-7; D gene: TRBD2; CDR3 length: 14; CDR3 protein: CATSRDWASGPQYF; CDR3 DNA: TGTGCCACCAGCAGAGATTGGGCTAGCGGGCCGCAGTACTTC
clone size: .; V gene: TRBV2; J gene: TRBJ2-1; D gene: TRBD2; CDR3 length: 16; CDR3 protein: CASGTISGSTYNEQFF; CDR3 DNA: TGTGCCAGCGGAACCATTAGCGGGAGCACCTACAATGAGCAGTTCTTC
clone size: once; V gene: TRBV7-8; J gene: TRBJ1-5; D gene: .; CDR3 length: 16; CDR3 protein: CASSRGGVNSGQPQHF; CDR3 DNA: TGTGCCAGCAGTAGGGGGGGGGTCAATTCAGGACAGCCCCAGCATTTT
clone size: .; V gene: TRBV29-1; J gene: TRBJ2-4; D gene: .; CDR3 length: 11; CDR3 protein: CSVFSVGGQYF; CDR3 DNA: TGCAGCGTTTTTAGTGTGGGCGGGCAGTACTTC
clone size: .; V gene: TRBV6-1; J gene: TRBJ2-5; D gene: TRBD2; CDR3 length: 16; CDR3 protein: CASSAGTSGSLETQYF; CDR3 DNA: TGTGCCAGCAGTGCCGGGACTAGCGGGAGTCTAGAGACCCAGTACTTC
clone size: .; V gene: TRBV5-5; J gene: TRBJ1-3; D gene: TRBD1; CDR3 length: 18; CDR3 protein: CASSLRRPGQVDGNTIYF; CDR3 DNA: TGTGCCAGCAGCCTAAGACGGCCGGGACAGGTGGATGGAAACACCATATATTTT
clone size: .; V gene: TRBV5-1; J gene: TRBJ1-3; D gene: .; CDR3 length: 17; CDR3 protein: CASSLTPATVNGNTIYF; CDR3 DNA: TGCGCCAGCAGCTTGACTCCAGCGACAGTGAACGGAAACACCATATATTTT
clone size: .; V gene: TRBV27; J gene: TRBJ2-2; D gene: TRBD2; CDR3 length: 12; CDR3 protein: CASSPRGVDLFF; CDR3 DNA: TGTGCCAGCAGTCCCCGGGGGGTGGATCTGTTTTTT
clone size: .; V gene: TRBV30; J gene: TRBJ1-5; D gene: TRBD1; CDR3 length: 21; CDR3 protein: CAWSGQGMEGIGTYSNQPQHF; CDR3 DNA: TGTGCCTGGAGCGGACAGGGGATGGAGGGGATTGGAACTTATAGCAATCAGCCCCAGCATTTT
clone size: .; V gene: TRBV27; J gene: TRBJ2-3; D gene: .; CDR3 length: 15; CDR3 protein: CASRLRGAVTDTQYF; CDR3 DNA: TGTGCCAGCAGACTCAGGGGGGCGGTCACAGATACGCAGTATTTT
clone size: .; V gene: TRBV30; J gene: TRBJ1-1; D gene: TRBD1; CDR3 length: 11; CDR3 protein: CARQGGTEAFF; CDR3 DNA: TGTGCTAGACAGGGCGGCACTGAAGCTTTCTTT
clone size: .; V gene: TRBV7-3; J gene: TRBJ2-1; D gene: TRBD1; CDR3 length: 15; CDR3 protein: CASSSRTGPNNEQFF; CDR3 DNA: TGTGCCAGCAGCAGTCGGACAGGGCCTAACAATGAGCAGTTCTTC
clone size: once; V gene: TRBV27; J gene: TRBJ1-4; D gene: .; CDR3 length: 15; CDR3 protein: CASSSPGTPQEKLFF; CDR3 DNA: TGTGCCAGCAGTTCCCCCGGGACACCCCAGGAAAAACTGTTTTTT
clone size: .; V gene: TRBV4-2; J gene: TRBJ1-2; D gene: .; CDR3 length: 17; CDR3 protein: CASSQDFGAGKVDGYTF; CDR3 DNA: TGTGCCAGCAGCCAAGATTTCGGTGCAGGGAAAGTGGATGGCTACACCTTC
clone size: .; V gene: TRBV7-6; J gene: TRBJ1-2; D gene: TRBD1; CDR3 length: 14; CDR3 protein: CASSSTGAPGGYTF; CDR3 DNA: TGTGCCAGCAGCTCCACAGGGGCCCCGGGGGGCTACACCTTC
clone size: .; V gene: TRBV6-5; J gene: TRBJ2-1; D gene: TRBD2; CDR3 length: 15; CDR3 protein: CASSSAGGGINEQFF; CDR3 DNA: TGTGCCAGCAGCTCAGCGGGAGGTGGGATCAATGAGCAGTTCTTC
clone size: .; V gene: TRBV7-3; J gene: TRBJ2-7; D gene: TRBD2; CDR3 length: 15; CDR3 protein: CASSSGGDSSYEQYF; CDR3 DNA: TGTGCCAGCAGCTCGGGGGGGGATTCTTCCTACGAGCAGTACTTC